The sample holds many counts of the clone carrying this TCR beta chain. The antigen is undetermined. This sample is part of a study of T cell repertoires in cytomegalovirus infection. Whole-study findings and limits: Ex vivo, HLA-C-restricted CMV-specific TCR beta clonotypes prevailed over the rest of the response.

V dropped 6 bases and J dropped 2 bases, with 11 bases sitting between them. CDR3 length: 15 amino acids. CDR1 is SGHTA, CDR2 FQGNSA, per germline. TCRdb recomputed calls from the reads with MiXCR, one row per CDR3 protein. The sample shows about 100,000 distinct CDR3 sequences, approximately 17% of them seen only once. V gene TRBV7-2 combines with J gene TRBJ2-6; D remains ambiguous. The origin of this receptor is a human donor in good health (CMV status not recorded). Some clones in this sample may be carry-over from other donors' samples. The material sequenced was PBMCs. In nucleotides, the CDR3 is TGTGCCAGCAGGGACCAGGCGGCTGGGGCCAACGTCCTGACTTTC. It specifies CASRDQAAGANVLTF.